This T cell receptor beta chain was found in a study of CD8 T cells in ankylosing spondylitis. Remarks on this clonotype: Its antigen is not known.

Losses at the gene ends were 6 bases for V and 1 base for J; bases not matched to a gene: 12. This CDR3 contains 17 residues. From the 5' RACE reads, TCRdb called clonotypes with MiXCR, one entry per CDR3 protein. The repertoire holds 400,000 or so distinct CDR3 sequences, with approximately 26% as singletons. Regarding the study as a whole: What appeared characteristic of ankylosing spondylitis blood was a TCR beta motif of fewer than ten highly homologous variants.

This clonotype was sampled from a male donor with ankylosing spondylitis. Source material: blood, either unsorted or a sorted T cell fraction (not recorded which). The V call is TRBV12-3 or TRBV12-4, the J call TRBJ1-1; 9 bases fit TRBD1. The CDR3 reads CASRGRQGGIQNTEAFF. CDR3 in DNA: TGTGCCAGCAGGGGAAGACAGGGGGGAATACAGAACACTGAAGCTTTCTTT.